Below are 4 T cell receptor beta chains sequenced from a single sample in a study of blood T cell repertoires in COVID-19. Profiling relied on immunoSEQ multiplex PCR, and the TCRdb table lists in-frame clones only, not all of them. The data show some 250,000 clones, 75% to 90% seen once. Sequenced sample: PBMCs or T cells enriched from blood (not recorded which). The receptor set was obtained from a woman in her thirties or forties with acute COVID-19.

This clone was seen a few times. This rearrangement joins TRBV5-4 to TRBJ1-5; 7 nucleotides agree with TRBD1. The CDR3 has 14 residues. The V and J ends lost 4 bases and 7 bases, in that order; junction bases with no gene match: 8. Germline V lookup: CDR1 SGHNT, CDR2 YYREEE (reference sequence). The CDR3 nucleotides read TGTGCCAGCAGCCACGACAGGGCGGAACAGCCCCAGCATTTT. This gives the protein CASSHDRAEQPQHF.

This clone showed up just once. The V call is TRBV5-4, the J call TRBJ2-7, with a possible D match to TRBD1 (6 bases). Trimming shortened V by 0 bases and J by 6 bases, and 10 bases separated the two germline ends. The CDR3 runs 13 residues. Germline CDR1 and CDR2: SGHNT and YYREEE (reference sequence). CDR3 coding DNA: TGTGCCAGCAGCTTGGTGGGGGCCTCCGAGCAGTACTTC. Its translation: CASSLVGASEQYF.

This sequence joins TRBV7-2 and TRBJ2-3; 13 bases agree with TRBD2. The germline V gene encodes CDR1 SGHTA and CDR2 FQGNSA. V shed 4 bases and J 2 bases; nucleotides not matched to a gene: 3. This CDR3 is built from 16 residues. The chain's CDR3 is CASSYGTSGITDTQYF. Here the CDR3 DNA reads TGTGCCAGCAGCTACGGGACTAGCGGGATCACAGATACGCAGTATTTT.

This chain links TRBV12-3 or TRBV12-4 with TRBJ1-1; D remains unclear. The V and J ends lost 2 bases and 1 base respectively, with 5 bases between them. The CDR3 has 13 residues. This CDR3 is CASSLFWNTEAFF. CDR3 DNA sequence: TGTGCCAGCAGTTTATTCTGGAACACTGAAGCTTTCTTT.